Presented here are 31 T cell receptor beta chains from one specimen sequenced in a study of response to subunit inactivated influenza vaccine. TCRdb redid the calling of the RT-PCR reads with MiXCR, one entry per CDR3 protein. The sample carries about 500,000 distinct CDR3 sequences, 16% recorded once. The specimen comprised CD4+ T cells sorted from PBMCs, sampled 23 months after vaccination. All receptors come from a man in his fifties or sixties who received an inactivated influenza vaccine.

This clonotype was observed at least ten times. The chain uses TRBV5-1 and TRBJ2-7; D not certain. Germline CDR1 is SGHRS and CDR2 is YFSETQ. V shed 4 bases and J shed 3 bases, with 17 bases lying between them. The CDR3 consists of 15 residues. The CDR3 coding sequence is TGCGCCAGCAGCGCCATGACCGGGCCTAACTACGAGCAGTACTTC. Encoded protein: CASSAMTGPNYEQYF.

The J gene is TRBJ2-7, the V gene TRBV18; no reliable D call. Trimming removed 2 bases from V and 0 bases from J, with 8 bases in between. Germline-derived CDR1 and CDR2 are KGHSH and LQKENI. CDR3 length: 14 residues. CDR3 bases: TGTGCCAGCTCACCAAATCTAGACTCCTACGAGCAGTACTTC. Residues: CASSPNLDSYEQYF.

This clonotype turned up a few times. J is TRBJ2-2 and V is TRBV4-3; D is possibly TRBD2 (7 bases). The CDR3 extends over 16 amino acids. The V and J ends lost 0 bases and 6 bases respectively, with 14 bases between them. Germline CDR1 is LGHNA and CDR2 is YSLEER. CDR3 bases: TGCGCCAGCAGCCAAGAGCGGGGAGGGGGAGCCGGGGAGCTGTTTTTT. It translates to CASSQERGGGAGELFF.

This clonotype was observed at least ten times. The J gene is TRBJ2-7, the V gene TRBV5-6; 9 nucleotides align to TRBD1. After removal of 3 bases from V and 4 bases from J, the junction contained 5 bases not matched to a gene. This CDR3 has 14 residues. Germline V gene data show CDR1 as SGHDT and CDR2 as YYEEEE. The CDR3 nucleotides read TGTGCCAGCAGCTCCTGGGACAGGGAATACGAGCAGTACTTC. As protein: CASSSWDREYEQYF.

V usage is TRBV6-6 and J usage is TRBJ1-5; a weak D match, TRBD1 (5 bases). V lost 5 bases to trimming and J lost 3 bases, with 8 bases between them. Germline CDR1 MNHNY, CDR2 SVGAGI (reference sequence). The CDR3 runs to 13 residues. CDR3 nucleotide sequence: TGTGCCAGCAGTACAGGCTACAATCAGCCCCAGCATTTT. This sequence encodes CASSTGYNQPQHF.

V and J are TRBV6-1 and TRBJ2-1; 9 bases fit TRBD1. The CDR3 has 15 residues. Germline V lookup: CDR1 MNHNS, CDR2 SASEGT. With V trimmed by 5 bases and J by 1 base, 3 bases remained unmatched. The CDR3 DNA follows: TGTGCCAGCAGTAAAGACAGGGGGTCCTACAATGAGCAGTTCTTC. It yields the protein CASSKDRGSYNEQFF.

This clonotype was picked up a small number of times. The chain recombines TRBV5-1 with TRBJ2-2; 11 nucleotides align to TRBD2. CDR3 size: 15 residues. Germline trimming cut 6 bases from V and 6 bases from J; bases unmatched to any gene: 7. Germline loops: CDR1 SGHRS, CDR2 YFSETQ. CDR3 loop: CASKQLAGESGELFF. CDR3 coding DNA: TGCGCCAGCAAACAACTAGCGGGAGAATCCGGGGAGCTGTTTTTT. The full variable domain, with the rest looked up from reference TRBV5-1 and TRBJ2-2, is KAGVTQTPRYLIKTRGQQVTLSCSPISGHRSVSWYQQTPGQGLQFLFEYFSETQRNKGNFPGRFSGRQFSNSRSEMNVSTLELGDSALYLCASKQLAGESGELFFGEGSRLTVL.

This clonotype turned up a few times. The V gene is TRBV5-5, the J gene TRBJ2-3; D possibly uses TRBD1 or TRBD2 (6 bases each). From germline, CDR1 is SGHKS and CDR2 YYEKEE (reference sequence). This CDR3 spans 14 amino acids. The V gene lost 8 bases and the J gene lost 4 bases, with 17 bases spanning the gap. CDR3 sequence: CASRITGAADTQYF. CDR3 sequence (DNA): TGTGCCAGTAGAATAACGGGGGCAGCAGATACGCAGTATTTT.

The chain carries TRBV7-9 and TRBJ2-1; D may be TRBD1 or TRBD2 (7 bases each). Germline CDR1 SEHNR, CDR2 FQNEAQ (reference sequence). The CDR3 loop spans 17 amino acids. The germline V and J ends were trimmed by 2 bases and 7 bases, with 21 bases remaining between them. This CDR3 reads CASSLWAGTQGGNEQFF. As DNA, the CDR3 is TGTGCCAGCAGCTTATGGGCCGGGACCCAGGGGGGGAATGAGCAGTTCTTC.

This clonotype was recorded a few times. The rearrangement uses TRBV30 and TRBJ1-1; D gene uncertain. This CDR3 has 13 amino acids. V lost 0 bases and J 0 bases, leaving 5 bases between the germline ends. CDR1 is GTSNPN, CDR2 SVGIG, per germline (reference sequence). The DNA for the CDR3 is TGTGCCTGGAGTGTACACCTGAACACTGAAGCTTTCTTT. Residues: CAWSVHLNTEAFF.

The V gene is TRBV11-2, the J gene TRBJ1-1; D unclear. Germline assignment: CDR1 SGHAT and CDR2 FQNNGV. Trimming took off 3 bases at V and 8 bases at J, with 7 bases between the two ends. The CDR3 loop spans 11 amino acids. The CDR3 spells CASSFHGEAFF. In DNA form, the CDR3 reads TGTGCCAGCAGCTTCCATGGGGAAGCTTTCTTT.

DNA for the CDR3: TGTGCCAGCAGTTTCGGGGACAGGGATCAGCCCCAGCATTTT. It is translated as CASSFGDRDQPQHF. V and J are TRBV12-3 or TRBV12-4 and TRBJ1-5; 9 bases match TRBD1. The CDR3 is 14 amino acids. Losses at the gene ends were 3 bases for V and 5 bases for J; bases not matched to a gene: 2.

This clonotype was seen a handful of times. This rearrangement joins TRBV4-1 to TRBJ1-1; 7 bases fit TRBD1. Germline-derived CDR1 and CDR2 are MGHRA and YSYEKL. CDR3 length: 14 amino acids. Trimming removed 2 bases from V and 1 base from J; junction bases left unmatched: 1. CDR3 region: CASSQWTGNTEAFF. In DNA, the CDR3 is TGCGCCAGCAGCCAATGGACAGGGAACACTGAAGCTTTCTTT.

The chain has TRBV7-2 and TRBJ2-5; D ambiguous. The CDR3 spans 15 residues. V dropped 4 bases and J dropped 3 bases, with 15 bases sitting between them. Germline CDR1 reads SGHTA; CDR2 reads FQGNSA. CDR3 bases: TGTGCCAGCAGCTGGGTGACCAACACGAAAGAGACCCAGTACTTC. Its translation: CASSWVTNTKETQYF.

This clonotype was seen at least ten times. In DNA form, the CDR3 reads TGTGCCAGCAGCTTCAGGAGCAACGGCGGGAGGGACTCCTACGAGCAGTACTTC. This sequence encodes CASSFRSNGGRDSYEQYF. This sequence joins TRBV13 and TRBJ2-7; 9 bases are shared with TRBD2. The CDR3 contains 18 residues. With 3 bases clipped from V and 0 bases from J, the junction kept 12 bases outside the gene matches. CDR1 and CDR2 from the germline V gene are PRHDT and FYEKMQ (reference sequence).

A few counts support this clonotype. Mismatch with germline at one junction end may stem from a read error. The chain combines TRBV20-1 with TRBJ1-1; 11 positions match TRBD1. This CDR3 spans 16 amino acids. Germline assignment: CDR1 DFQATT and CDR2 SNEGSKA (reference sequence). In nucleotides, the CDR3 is TGCAGTGCCAGAGCGGACAGGGGGCGGCAGAACACTGAAGCTTTCTTT. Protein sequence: CSARADRGRQNTEAFF.

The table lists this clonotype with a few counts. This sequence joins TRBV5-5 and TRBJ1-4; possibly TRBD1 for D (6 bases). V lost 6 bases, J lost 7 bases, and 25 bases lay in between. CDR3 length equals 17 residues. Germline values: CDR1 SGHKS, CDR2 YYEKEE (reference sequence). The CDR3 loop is CASTTSVGGRGSEKLFF. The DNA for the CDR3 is TGTGCCAGCACCACCTCGGTCGGGGGGCGCGGTAGTGAAAAACTGTTTTTT.

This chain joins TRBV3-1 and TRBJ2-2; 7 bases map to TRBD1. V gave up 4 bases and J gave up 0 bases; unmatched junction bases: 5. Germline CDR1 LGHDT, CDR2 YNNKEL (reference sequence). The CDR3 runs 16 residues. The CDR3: CASSLVTGANTGELFF. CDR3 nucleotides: TGTGCCAGCAGCCTCGTTACAGGGGCGAACACCGGGGAGCTGTTTTTT.

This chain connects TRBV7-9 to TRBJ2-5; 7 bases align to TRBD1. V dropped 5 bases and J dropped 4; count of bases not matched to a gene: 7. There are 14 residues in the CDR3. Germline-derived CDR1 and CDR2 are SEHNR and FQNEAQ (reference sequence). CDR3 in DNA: TGTGCCAGCAGCCAACAGACAGGGTTAGAGACCCAGTACTTC. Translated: CASSQQTGLETQYF.

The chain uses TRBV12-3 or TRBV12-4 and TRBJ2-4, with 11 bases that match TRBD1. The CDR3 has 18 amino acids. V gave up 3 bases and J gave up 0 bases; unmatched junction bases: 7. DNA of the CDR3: TGTGCCAGCAGTTTGACTGGGGACAGGGGGACAGCCAAAAACATTCAGTACTTC. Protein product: CASSLTGDRGTAKNIQYF.

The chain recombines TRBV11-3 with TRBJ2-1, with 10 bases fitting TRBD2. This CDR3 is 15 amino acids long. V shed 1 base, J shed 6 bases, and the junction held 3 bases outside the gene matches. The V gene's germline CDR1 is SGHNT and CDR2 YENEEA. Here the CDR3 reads CASSLGASGSNEQFF. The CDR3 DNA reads TGTGCCAGCAGCTTAGGGGCTAGCGGGAGCAATGAGCAGTTCTTC.

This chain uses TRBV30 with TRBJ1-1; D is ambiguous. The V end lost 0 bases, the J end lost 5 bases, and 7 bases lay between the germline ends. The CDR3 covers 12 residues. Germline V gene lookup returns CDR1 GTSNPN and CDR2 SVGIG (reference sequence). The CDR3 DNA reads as TGTGCCTGGAGTGTACAACGAACTGAAGCTTTCTTT. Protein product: CAWSVQRTEAFF.

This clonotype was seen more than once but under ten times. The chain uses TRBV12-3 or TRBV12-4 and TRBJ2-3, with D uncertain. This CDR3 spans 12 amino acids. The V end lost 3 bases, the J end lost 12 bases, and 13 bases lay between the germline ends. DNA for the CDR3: TGTGCCAGCAGTTTGTCGGTGCTGCGACAGTATTTT. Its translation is CASSLSVLRQYF.

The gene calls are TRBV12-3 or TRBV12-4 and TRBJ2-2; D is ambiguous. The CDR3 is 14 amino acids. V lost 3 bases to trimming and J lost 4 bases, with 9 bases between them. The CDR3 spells CASSFEFLTGELFF. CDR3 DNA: TGTGCCAGCAGTTTTGAGTTTCTCACCGGGGAGCTGTTTTTT.

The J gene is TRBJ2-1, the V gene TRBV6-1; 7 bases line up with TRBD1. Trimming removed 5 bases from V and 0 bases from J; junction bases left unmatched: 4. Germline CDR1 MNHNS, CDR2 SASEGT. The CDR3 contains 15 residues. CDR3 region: CASSPTGNSYNEQFF. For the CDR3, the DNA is TGTGCCAGCAGTCCGACAGGGAACTCCTACAATGAGCAGTTCTTC.

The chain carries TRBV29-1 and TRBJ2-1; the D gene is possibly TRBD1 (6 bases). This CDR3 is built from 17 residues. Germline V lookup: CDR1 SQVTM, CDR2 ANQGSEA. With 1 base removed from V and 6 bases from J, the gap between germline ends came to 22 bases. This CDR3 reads CSVEGVRATGGGNEQFF. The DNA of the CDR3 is TGCAGCGTTGAAGGCGTTCGGGCGACAGGTGGCGGCAATGAGCAGTTCTTC.

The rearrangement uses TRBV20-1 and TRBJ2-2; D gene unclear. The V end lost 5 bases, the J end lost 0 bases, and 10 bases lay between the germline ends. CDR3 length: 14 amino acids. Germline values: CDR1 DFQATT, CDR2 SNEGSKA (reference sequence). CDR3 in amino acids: CSAFRHSNTGELFF. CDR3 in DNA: TGCAGTGCTTTTCGACACTCGAACACCGGGGAGCTGTTTTTT.

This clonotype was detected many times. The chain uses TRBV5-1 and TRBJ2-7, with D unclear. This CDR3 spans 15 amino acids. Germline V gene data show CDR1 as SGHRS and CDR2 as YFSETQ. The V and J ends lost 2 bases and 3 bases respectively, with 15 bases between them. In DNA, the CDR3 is TGCGCCAGCAGCTTTTCCCCACAATTTTTCTACGAGCAGTACTTC. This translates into CASSFSPQFFYEQYF.

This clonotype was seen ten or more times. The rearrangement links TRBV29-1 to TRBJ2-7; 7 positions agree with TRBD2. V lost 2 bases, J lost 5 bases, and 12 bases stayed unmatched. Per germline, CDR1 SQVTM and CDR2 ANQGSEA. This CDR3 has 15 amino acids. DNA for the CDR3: TGCAGCGTTGAATCCCAGTCAGGGAGGGCTGACGAGCAGTACTTC. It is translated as CSVESQSGRADEQYF.

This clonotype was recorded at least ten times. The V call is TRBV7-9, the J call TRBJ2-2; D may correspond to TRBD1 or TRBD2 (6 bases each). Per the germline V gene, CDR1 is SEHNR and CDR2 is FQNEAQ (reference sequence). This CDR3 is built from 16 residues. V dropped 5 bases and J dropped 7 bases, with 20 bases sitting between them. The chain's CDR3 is CASSPGPGATGGELFF. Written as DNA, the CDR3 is TGTGCCAGCAGCCCCGGGCCGGGGGCAACGGGCGGGGAGCTGTTTTTT.

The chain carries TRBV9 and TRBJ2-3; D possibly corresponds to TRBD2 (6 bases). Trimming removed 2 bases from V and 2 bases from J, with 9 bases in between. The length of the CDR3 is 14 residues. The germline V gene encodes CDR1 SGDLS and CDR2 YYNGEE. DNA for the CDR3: TGTGCCAGCAGCGTCGGGACTCCCACAGATACGCAGTATTTT. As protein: CASSVGTPTDTQYF.